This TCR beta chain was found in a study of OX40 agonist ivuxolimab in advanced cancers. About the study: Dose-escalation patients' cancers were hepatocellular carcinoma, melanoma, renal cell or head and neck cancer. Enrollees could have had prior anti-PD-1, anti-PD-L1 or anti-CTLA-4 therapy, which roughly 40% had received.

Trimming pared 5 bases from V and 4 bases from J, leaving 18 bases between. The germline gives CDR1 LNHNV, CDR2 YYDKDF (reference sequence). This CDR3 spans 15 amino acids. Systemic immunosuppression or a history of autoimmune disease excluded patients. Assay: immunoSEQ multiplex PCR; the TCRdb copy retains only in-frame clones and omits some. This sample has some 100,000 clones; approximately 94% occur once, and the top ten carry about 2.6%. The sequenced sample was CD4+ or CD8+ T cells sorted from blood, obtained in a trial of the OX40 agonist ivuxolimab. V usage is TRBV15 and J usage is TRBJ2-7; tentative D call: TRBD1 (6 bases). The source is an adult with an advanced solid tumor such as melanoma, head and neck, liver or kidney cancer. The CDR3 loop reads CATSSRPLDSYEQYF. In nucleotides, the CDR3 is TGTGCCACCAGCTCCAGGCCATTGGACAGTTACGAGCAGTACTTC. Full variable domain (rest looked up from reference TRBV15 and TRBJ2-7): DAMVIQNPRYQVTQFGKPVTLSCSQTLNHNVMYWYQQKSSQAPKLLFHYYDKDFNNEADTPDNFQSRRPNTSFCFLDIRSPGLGDTAMYLCATSSRPLDSYEQYFGPGTRLTVT.